The 22 T cell receptor beta chains presented below share a single source sample, sequenced in a study of OX40 agonist ivuxolimab in advanced cancers. Repertoires were generated with immunoSEQ multiplex PCR, while TCRdb's copy carries only in-frame clones and drops some. The table lists under 50,000 clones, 88% of them singletons. The source was CD4+ or CD8+ T cells sorted from blood, collected in a trial of the OX40 agonist ivuxolimab. Source of these receptors: an adult with an advanced solid tumor such as melanoma, head and neck, liver or kidney cancer.

The chain has TRBV28 and TRBJ2-2; TRBD2 agrees at 12 bases. CDR1 is MDHEN and CDR2 is SYDVKM in the germline V gene. V shed 7 bases and J 4 bases; nucleotides not matched to a gene: 4. The CDR3 is 15 residues long. The CDR3 here is CASITSGGFTGELFF. The CDR3 region has the DNA TGTGCCAGCATCACTAGCGGGGGGTTCACCGGGGAGCTGTTTTTT.

The V gene is TRBV27, the J gene TRBJ2-7; no firm D call. The CDR3 runs 14 residues. Germline V gene data show CDR1 as MNHEY and CDR2 as SMNVEV (reference sequence). Trimming took off 3 bases at V and 0 bases at J, with 9 bases between the two ends. The CDR3 region has the DNA TGTGCCAGCAGTTTGCAGGAAAGCTCCTACGAGCAGTACTTC. Translation gives CASSLQESSYEQYF.

This clone was counted a single time. This chain's CDR3 is CASFSGESYEQYF. The DNA of the CDR3 is TGTGCCAGCTTCTCGGGAGAGTCATACGAGCAGTACTTC. The rearrangement links TRBV28 to TRBJ2-7; TRBD2 might be the D (6 bases). This CDR3 region has 13 residues. Trimming took off 8 bases at V and 4 bases at J, with 15 bases between the two ends. Germline loops: CDR1 MDHEN, CDR2 SYDVKM.

This chain's CDR3 is CASSPWGLEGPDTQYF. The CDR3 nucleotides read TGTGCCAGCAGTCCTTGGGGCCTTGAGGGGCCAGATACGCAGTATTTT. The genes are TRBV28 and TRBJ2-3; perhaps D is TRBD1 or TRBD2 (5 bases each). The CDR3 runs to 16 residues. The germline V gene has CDR1 MDHEN and CDR2 SYDVKM. Trimming pared 5 bases from V and 4 bases from J, leaving 19 bases between.

The chain carries TRBV6-1 and TRBJ1-5; 7 bases match TRBD1. This CDR3 is built from 14 residues. After removal of 3 bases from V and 5 bases from J, the junction contained 4 bases not matched to a gene. Germline V CDR1 and CDR2: MNHNS, SASEGT. For the CDR3, the DNA is TGTGCCAGCAGTGAGGACAGGAGGGATCAGCCCCAGCATTTT. This encodes CASSEDRRDQPQHF.

This clone was counted a single time. This chain joins TRBV28 and TRBJ2-6, with 7 nucleotides matching TRBD2. From germline, CDR1 is MDHEN and CDR2 SYDVKM. The CDR3 runs to 15 residues. J gave up 2 bases and V 7 bases, and 5 bases lay outside the gene matches. This CDR3 reads CASTVGGAGANVLTF. The CDR3 DNA is TGTGCCAGCACCGTTGGGGGGGCTGGGGCCAACGTCCTGACTTTC.

The chain couples TRBV28 to TRBJ1-5; perhaps TRBD1 as D (6 bases). Trimming removed 3 bases from V and 9 bases from J, with 21 bases in between. Per the germline V gene, CDR1 is MDHEN and CDR2 is SYDVKM. The CDR3 contains 16 residues. DNA of the CDR3: TGTGCCAGCAGTTTTGGCCAGGGGCTTGGGGTAATGCCCCAGCATTTT. This sequence encodes CASSFGQGLGVMPQHF.

This sequence joins TRBV6-5 and TRBJ1-2, with 9 positions matching TRBD1. CDR3 length: 15 amino acids. Germline CDR1 and CDR2: MNHEY and SVGAGI. J was trimmed by 4 bases and V by 6 bases; bases with no gene match: 9. The CDR3 DNA sequence: TGTGCCAGCAGCGAAACACCGGGACAGGGCTATGGCTACACCTTC. It codes for CASSETPGQGYGYTF.

V is TRBV4-2 and J is TRBJ2-7, with TRBD2 matching 7 bases. The V gene end was trimmed by 0 bases and the J gene end by 7 bases; junction bases not matched to a gene: 21. Germline CDR1 reads LGHNA; CDR2 reads YNFKEQ. CDR3 length equals 19 residues. CDR3 coding DNA: TGTGCCAGCAGCCAAGAATGGGGGTTGGGGGGGTTGTTGTTCGGTGAGCAGTACTTC. It yields the protein CASSQEWGLGGLLFGEQYF.

The rearrangement uses TRBV4-1 and TRBJ1-5, with TRBD1 matching over 10 bases. This CDR3 is 15 amino acids long. Losses at the gene ends were 4 bases for V and 3 bases for J; bases not matched to a gene: 3. Germline values: CDR1 MGHRA, CDR2 YSYEKL. DNA of the CDR3: TGCGCCAGCAGCCGGGACAGGGGACTCAATCAGCCCCAGCATTTT. Translated, it gives CASSRDRGLNQPQHF.

The J gene is TRBJ2-1, the V gene TRBV11-2; 15 nucleotides match TRBD2. Trimming at V came to 5 bases and at J to 7 bases, leaving 9 bases not matched to a gene. CDR3 length: 17 residues. Germline V gene data show CDR1 as SGHAT and CDR2 as FQNNGV. The DNA of the CDR3 is TGTGCCAGCAGCACCAAAACGGGACTAGCGGGAGGTAATGAGCAGTTCTTC. Protein: CASSTKTGLAGGNEQFF.

The chain uses TRBV11-2 and TRBJ2-5; D perhaps matches TRBD1 (6 bases). The germline V gene encodes CDR1 SGHAT and CDR2 FQNNGV. The CDR3 loop spans 18 amino acids. The V end lost 4 bases, the J end lost 2 bases, and 23 bases lay between the germline ends. Here the CDR3 reads CASSYSALGAGSQETQYF. In DNA, the CDR3 is TGTGCCAGCAGCTACTCTGCGTTGGGGGCAGGCTCGCAAGAGACCCAGTACTTC.

The sample holds a few counts of this clone. The rearrangement joins TRBV27 to TRBJ1-2; 9 bases align to TRBD1. Germline CDR1 is MNHEY and CDR2 is SMNVEV (reference sequence). The ends lost 5 bases at V and 6 bases at J; junction bases unmatched: 4. The CDR3 runs 13 residues. This CDR3 reads CASSIGQGNGYTF. The DNA for the CDR3 is TGTGCCAGCAGTATTGGACAGGGGAATGGCTACACCTTC.

This chain connects TRBV7-6 to TRBJ1-4; the D is unclear. The CDR3 sequence is 15 residues long. Per the germline V gene, CDR1 is SGHVS and CDR2 is FNYEAQ. The V gene lost 1 base and the J gene lost 4 bases, with 10 bases spanning the gap. CDR3 sequence reads: CASSLGGGSNEKLFF. As DNA, the CDR3 is TGTGCCAGCAGCTTAGGGGGAGGGAGTAATGAAAAACTGTTTTTT.

This chain joins TRBV19 and TRBJ2-3; 8 bases align to TRBD2. Germline V gene lookup returns CDR1 LNHDA and CDR2 SQIVND (reference sequence). The CDR3 has 16 amino acids. Trimming cost V 6 bases and J 4 bases; bases outside gene matches: 12. The CDR3 loop reads CASSGGGTSLPDTQYF. The CDR3 DNA reads TGTGCCAGTAGCGGTGGGGGGACTAGTCTCCCAGATACGCAGTATTTT. The whole variable domain, filled in from reference TRBV19 and TRBJ2-3, reads DGGITQSPKYLFRKEGQNVTLSCEQNLNHDAMYWYRQDPGQGLRLIYYSQIVNDFQKGDIAEGYSVSREKKESFPLTVTSAQKNPTAFYLCASSGGGTSLPDTQYFGPGTRLTVL.

The chain has TRBV7-3 and TRBJ1-1; 9 positions match TRBD1. Germline trimming cut 5 bases from V and 6 bases from J; bases unmatched to any gene: 7. The CDR3 runs to 14 residues. In germline, CDR1 is SGHTA, CDR2 FQGTGA. The CDR3 DNA sequence: TGTGCCAGCAGCACGGGACAGGGTTTGGCTGAAGCTTTCTTT. Translated: CASSTGQGLAEAFF.

The rearrangement uses TRBV28 and TRBJ2-7, with D possibly TRBD2 on 7 matching bases. The V and J ends lost 4 bases and 1 base respectively, with 14 bases between them. Germline CDR1 is MDHEN and CDR2 is SYDVKM. This CDR3 is built from 15 residues. CDR3 DNA: TGTGCCAGCAGTTCACCGGGGGGCCCATCCTACGAGCAGTACTTC. Protein: CASSSPGGPSYEQYF.

J is TRBJ1-2 and V is TRBV7-9; unclear D gene. Trimming stripped 1 base from V and 6 bases from J, with 9 bases between. The CDR3 totals 13 residues. CDR1 is SEHNR, CDR2 FQNEAQ, per germline (reference sequence). CDR3 protein: CASSLDVSHGYTF. The CDR3 nucleotides read TGTGCCAGCAGCTTAGATGTGTCGCATGGCTACACCTTC.

The rearrangement links TRBV5-1 to TRBJ2-7, with 13 bases aligning to TRBD2. Germline CDR1 SGHRS, CDR2 YFSETQ. With 0 bases clipped from V and 6 bases from J, the junction kept 9 bases outside the gene matches. This CDR3 has 17 residues. The CDR3, as DNA: TGCGCCAGCAGCTTGGAACGGACTAGCGGGAGCCGCTCCGAGCAGTACTTC. It codes for CASSLERTSGSRSEQYF.

This clone is a singleton in its sample. The chain recombines TRBV19 with TRBJ2-3, with D perhaps matching TRBD1 or TRBD2 (5 bases each). This CDR3 has 18 amino acids. V lost 2 bases and J lost 1, with 19 bases in between. Germline-derived CDR1 and CDR2 are LNHDA and SQIVND (reference sequence). The chain's CDR3 is CASSIRAVGTGRTDTQYF. The CDR3, as DNA: TGTGCCAGTAGTATAAGGGCTGTGGGGACGGGCCGCACAGATACGCAGTATTTT. Together with reference TRBV19 and TRBJ2-3, the CDR3 gives the full variable domain: DGGITQSPKYLFRKEGQNVTLSCEQNLNHDAMYWYRQDPGQGLRLIYYSQIVNDFQKGDIAEGYSVSREKKESFPLTVTSAQKNPTAFYLCASSIRAVGTGRTDTQYFGPGTRLTVL.

The chain is built from TRBV11-3 and TRBJ2-2; unclear D gene. CDR1 and CDR2 from the germline V gene are SGHNT and YENEEA. Trimming took off 1 base at V and 3 bases at J, with 12 bases between the two ends. The CDR3 runs 16 residues. This CDR3 reads CASSLGEEPYTGELFF. The CDR3 bases are TGTGCCAGCAGCTTAGGTGAGGAACCGTACACCGGGGAGCTGTTTTTT.

A single count supports this clone. The CDR3 DNA follows: TGTGCCGGCGGAGACAGGGGCGACACTGAAGCTTTCTTT. It encodes CAGGDRGDTEAFF. The V gene is TRBV7-9, the J gene TRBJ1-1, with TRBD1 matching over 8 bases. The V segment lost 11 bases and the J segment 3 bases; nucleotides outside the gene matches: 8. From germline, CDR1 is SEHNR and CDR2 FQNEAQ (reference sequence). The CDR3 consists of 13 residues.